This is a list of T cell receptor beta chains from one sample in a study of blood T cell repertoires in COVID-19. Using immunoSEQ multiplex PCR, the repertoire was profiled, and TCRdb retains in-frame clones only, with some absent. The table lists roughly 20,000 clones, 85% to 95% of them singletons. Sequencing input: peripheral blood. All receptors derive from a human donor in a cohort sampled during active COVID-19. The CDR3 runs from the conserved cysteine through the conserved F or W. D genes are given only for firm matches. Clone size appears in some rows only: once, few, many, or a class for an expanded clone.

clone_size: NA; j_call: TRBJ1-4; d_call: NA; v_call: TRBV27; cdr3_aa: CASSFETESGKLFF; cdr3_nt: TGTGCCAGCAGTTTTGAGACAGAGAGTGGAAAACTGTTTTTT
clone_size: NA; j_call: TRBJ2-7; d_call: NA; v_call: TRBV7-9; cdr3_aa: CASSLTTDEQYF; cdr3_nt: TGTGCCAGCAGCTTAACGACAGACGAGCAGTACTTC
clone_size: NA; j_call: TRBJ2-1; d_call: NA; v_call: TRBV6-5; cdr3_aa: CASSPIRGWGNEQFF; cdr3_nt: TGTGCCAGCAGTCCTATAAGGGGGTGGGGAAATGAGCAGTTCTTC
clone_size: once; j_call: TRBJ1-3; d_call: NA; v_call: TRBV7-9; cdr3_aa: CASSFLTTAGNTIYF; cdr3_nt: TGTGCCAGCAGCTTTTTGACCACAGCTGGAAACACCATATATTTT
clone_size: NA; j_call: TRBJ2-7; d_call: TRBD1; v_call: TRBV6-2/TRBV6-3; cdr3_aa: CASSYPGQGLTYEQYF; cdr3_nt: TGTGCCAGCAGTTACCCCGGACAGGGTCTTACCTACGAGCAGTACTTC
clone_size: NA; j_call: TRBJ2-4; d_call: NA; v_call: TRBV5-4; cdr3_aa: CASSFLDSTKNIQYF; cdr3_nt: TGTGCCAGCAGCTTTCTGGACAGTACCAAAAACATTCAGTACTTC
clone_size: NA; j_call: TRBJ1-4; d_call: NA; v_call: TRBV6-5; cdr3_aa: CASRQGLTTNEKLFF; cdr3_nt: TGTGCCAGCAGGCAGGGACTTACAACTAATGAAAAACTGTTTTTT
clone_size: NA; j_call: TRBJ2-7; d_call: TRBD1; v_call: TRBV9; cdr3_aa: CASSAGTDYEQYF; cdr3_nt: TGTGCCAGCAGCGCCGGGACAGACTACGAGCAGTACTTC
clone_size: NA; j_call: TRBJ1-1; d_call: NA; v_call: TRBV15; cdr3_aa: CATSRDHWQGGSNTEAFF; cdr3_nt: TGTGCCACCAGCAGAGATCACTGGCAGGGAGGGTCGAACACTGAAGCTTTCTTT
clone_size: NA; j_call: TRBJ2-7; d_call: TRBD1; v_call: TRBV11-2; cdr3_aa: CASSLITGGMYEQYF; cdr3_nt: TGTGCCAGCAGCTTAATAACAGGGGGCATGTACGAGCAGTACTTC
clone_size: once; j_call: TRBJ2-3; d_call: TRBD2; v_call: TRBV2; cdr3_aa: CASSVRISGVSGVRTDTQYF; cdr3_nt: TGTGCCAGCAGTGTTCGCATTAGCGGGGTCTCGGGGGTCCGCACAGATACGCAGTATTTT
clone_size: NA; j_call: TRBJ2-5; d_call: NA; v_call: TRBV6-2/TRBV6-3; cdr3_aa: CASSYRPGEEYF; cdr3_nt: TGTGCCAGCAGTTACCGGCCGGGTGAGGAGTACTTC
clone_size: NA; j_call: TRBJ1-1; d_call: TRBD1; v_call: TRBV29-1; cdr3_aa: CSVRDRVIAEAFF; cdr3_nt: TGCAGCGTGAGAGACAGGGTAATTGCTGAAGCTTTCTTT
clone_size: NA; j_call: TRBJ1-6; d_call: NA; v_call: TRBV3-1/TRBV3-2; cdr3_aa: CASSQGAGAKSIAPLHF; cdr3_nt: TGTGCCAGCAGCCAAGGGGCGGGAGCAAAGAGTATTGCACCCCTCCACTTT
clone_size: NA; j_call: TRBJ1-3; d_call: NA; v_call: TRBV9; cdr3_aa: CASSVGVSGNTIYF; cdr3_nt: TGTGCCAGCAGCGTAGGCGTTTCTGGAAACACCATATATTTT
clone_size: NA; j_call: TRBJ2-1; d_call: TRBD2; v_call: TRBV7-9; cdr3_aa: CASSLSYGGENYNEQFF; cdr3_nt: TGTGCCAGCAGCTTGTCATACGGGGGGGAAAATTACAATGAGCAGTTCTTC
clone_size: NA; j_call: TRBJ2-7; d_call: NA; v_call: TRBV4-3; cdr3_aa: CASSTQEGGYEQYF; cdr3_nt: TGCGCCAGCAGCACACAAGAAGGGGGCTACGAGCAGTACTTC
clone_size: NA; j_call: TRBJ2-7; d_call: TRBD1; v_call: TRBV5-4; cdr3_aa: CASSFRGGDHEQYF; cdr3_nt: TGTGCCAGCAGCTTTCGAGGGGGCGACCACGAGCAGTACTTC
clone_size: NA; j_call: TRBJ2-7; d_call: TRBD1; v_call: TRBV27; cdr3_aa: CASSLTGLHEQYF; cdr3_nt: TGTGCCAGCAGTTTGACAGGGCTCCACGAGCAGTACTTC
clone_size: NA; j_call: TRBJ2-5; d_call: NA; v_call: TRBV27; cdr3_aa: CASSLLSGGNQETQYF; cdr3_nt: TGTGCCAGCAGTTTGTTGTCCGGGGGAAATCAAGAGACCCAGTACTTC
clone_size: NA; j_call: TRBJ2-7; d_call: NA; v_call: TRBV7-2; cdr3_aa: CASSLDGGFYEQYF; cdr3_nt: TGTGCCAGCAGCTTAGACGGCGGCTTCTACGAGCAGTACTTC
clone_size: NA; j_call: TRBJ1-6; d_call: TRBD1; v_call: TRBV19; cdr3_aa: CASSIFPQGSRSPLHF; cdr3_nt: TGTGCCAGTAGTATATTCCCACAGGGGTCGCGCTCACCCCTCCACTTT
clone_size: once; j_call: TRBJ2-7; d_call: NA; v_call: TRBV9; cdr3_aa: CASSPWRDSYEQYF; cdr3_nt: TGTGCCAGCAGCCCGTGGCGGGACAGCTACGAGCAGTACTTC
clone_size: NA; j_call: TRBJ2-1; d_call: NA; v_call: TRBV7-8; cdr3_aa: CASRSPGGQRNEQFF; cdr3_nt: TGTGCCAGCAGATCACCAGGGGGGCAGCGGAATGAGCAGTTCTTC
clone_size: NA; j_call: TRBJ2-3; d_call: TRBD2; v_call: TRBV9; cdr3_aa: CASSARTSADTQYF; cdr3_nt: TGTGCCAGCAGCGCACGGACTAGCGCAGATACGCAGTATTTT
clone_size: NA; j_call: TRBJ2-3; d_call: NA; v_call: TRBV6-2/TRBV6-3; cdr3_aa: CASSPDEDRTTDTQYF; cdr3_nt: TGTGCCAGCAGCCCTGACGAGGATCGTACCACAGATACGCAGTATTTT
clone_size: NA; j_call: TRBJ1-1; d_call: NA; v_call: TRBV2; cdr3_aa: CASSDSITEAFF; cdr3_nt: TGTGCCAGCAGTGATTCAATCACTGAAGCTTTCTTT
clone_size: NA; j_call: TRBJ1-3; d_call: NA; v_call: TRBV5-1; cdr3_aa: CASSLQGGDTIYF; cdr3_nt: TGCGCCAGCAGCTTACAGGGTGGTGACACCATATATTTT
clone_size: NA; j_call: TRBJ2-5; d_call: NA; v_call: TRBV7-6; cdr3_aa: CASSLNVGVGETQYF; cdr3_nt: TGTGCCAGCAGCCTAAACGTCGGAGTTGGGGAGACCCAGTACTTC
clone_size: NA; j_call: TRBJ2-5; d_call: NA; v_call: TRBV5-1; cdr3_aa: CASSLEGTLETQYF; cdr3_nt: TGCGCCAGCAGCTTGGAGGGGACACTTGAGACCCAGTACTTC
clone_size: NA; j_call: TRBJ2-7; d_call: TRBD2; v_call: TRBV6-5; cdr3_aa: CASSYFLAGEYEQYF; cdr3_nt: TGTGCCAGCAGTTACTTTCTAGCGGGAGAGTACGAGCAGTACTTC
clone_size: few; j_call: TRBJ1-5; d_call: NA; v_call: TRBV19; cdr3_aa: CASSTHIGRPGFGNQPQHF; cdr3_nt: TGTGCCAGTAGTACACACATTGGAAGGCCAGGGTTTGGCAATCAGCCCCAGCATTTT
clone_size: NA; j_call: TRBJ1-4; d_call: TRBD1; v_call: TRBV29-1; cdr3_aa: CSAATGQGYEKLFF; cdr3_nt: TGCAGCGCGGCTACGGGACAGGGATACGAAAAACTGTTTTTT
clone_size: NA; j_call: TRBJ1-6; d_call: NA; v_call: TRBV7-2; cdr3_aa: CASSFNNSPLHF; cdr3_nt: TGTGCCAGCAGCTTCAATAATTCACCCCTCCACTTT
clone_size: once; j_call: TRBJ2-1; d_call: TRBD2; v_call: TRBV5-1; cdr3_aa: CASSFLAGGTYNEQFF; cdr3_nt: TGCGCCAGCAGCTTTCTAGCGGGAGGGACGTACAATGAGCAGTTCTTC
clone_size: NA; j_call: TRBJ2-1; d_call: TRBD2; v_call: TRBV28; cdr3_aa: CASSLLSGPNNEQFF; cdr3_nt: TGTGCCAGCAGTTTACTTAGCGGGCCCAACAATGAGCAGTTCTTC
clone_size: NA; j_call: TRBJ2-3; d_call: TRBD2; v_call: TRBV11-2; cdr3_aa: CASSLSSGGSTQYF; cdr3_nt: TGTGCCAGCAGCTTATCTAGCGGGGGGAGTACGCAGTATTTT
clone_size: NA; j_call: TRBJ1-2; d_call: NA; v_call: TRBV19; cdr3_aa: CASSIGQGIFYGYTF; cdr3_nt: TGTGCCAGTAGTATTGGCCAGGGTATATTCTATGGCTACACCTTC
clone_size: NA; j_call: TRBJ2-6; d_call: NA; v_call: TRBV28; cdr3_aa: CASSPRGSGANVLTF; cdr3_nt: TGTGCCAGCAGTCCCAGGGGATCTGGGGCCAACGTCCTGACTTTC
clone_size: once; j_call: TRBJ2-4; d_call: TRBD1; v_call: TRBV5-6; cdr3_aa: CASSFPTGSKNIQYF; cdr3_nt: TGTGCCAGCAGCTTCCCGACAGGGTCCAAAAACATTCAGTACTTC
clone_size: NA; j_call: TRBJ2-1; d_call: NA; v_call: TRBV12-5; cdr3_aa: CASGGGAGRNEQFF; cdr3_nt: TGTGCTAGTGGAGGTGGGGCGGGGAGGAATGAGCAGTTCTTC
clone_size: NA; j_call: TRBJ2-1; d_call: TRBD1; v_call: TRBV9; cdr3_aa: CASSVGQGYNEQFF; cdr3_nt: TGTGCCAGCAGCGTGGGACAGGGATACAATGAGCAGTTCTTC
clone_size: NA; j_call: TRBJ2-1; d_call: NA; v_call: TRBV6-5; cdr3_aa: CASSYSMSSYNEQFF; cdr3_nt: TGTGCCAGCAGTTACTCCATGAGCTCCTACAATGAGCAGTTCTTC
clone_size: NA; j_call: TRBJ2-7; d_call: NA; v_call: TRBV19; cdr3_aa: CASSISQYSDYEQYF; cdr3_nt: TGTGCCAGTAGTATTTCCCAATACAGTGACTACGAGCAGTACTTC
clone_size: once; j_call: TRBJ1-1; d_call: TRBD1; v_call: TRBV27; cdr3_aa: CASSLWAGTENTEAFF; cdr3_nt: TGTGCCAGCAGTTTATGGGCCGGGACAGAGAACACTGAAGCTTTCTTT
clone_size: NA; j_call: TRBJ1-2; d_call: TRBD1; v_call: TRBV24-1; cdr3_aa: CATSDSDRPYGYTF; cdr3_nt: TGTGCCACCAGTGACTCGGACAGGCCCTATGGCTACACCTTC
clone_size: NA; j_call: TRBJ2-7; d_call: TRBD2; v_call: TRBV4-2; cdr3_aa: CASSQDLGLHYEQYF; cdr3_nt: TGTGCCAGCAGCCAAGATTTGGGACTACACTACGAGCAGTACTTC
clone_size: NA; j_call: TRBJ2-5; d_call: NA; v_call: TRBV6-2/TRBV6-3; cdr3_aa: CASSRQAFQETQYF; cdr3_nt: TGTGCCAGCAGTCGACAGGCCTTCCAAGAGACCCAGTACTTC
clone_size: NA; j_call: TRBJ2-1; d_call: NA; v_call: TRBV29-1; cdr3_aa: CSVDTGPGEQFF; cdr3_nt: TGCAGCGTTGATACAGGCCCCGGTGAGCAGTTCTTC
clone_size: NA; j_call: TRBJ2-3; d_call: TRBD2; v_call: TRBV11-2; cdr3_aa: CASSGLAGGTDTQYF; cdr3_nt: TGTGCCAGCAGCGGGCTAGCGGGGGGCACAGATACGCAGTATTTT
clone_size: NA; j_call: TRBJ1-1; d_call: TRBD1; v_call: TRBV28; cdr3_aa: CASSFSGTGGTEAFF; cdr3_nt: TGTGCCAGCAGTTTTAGTGGGACAGGGGGGACTGAAGCTTTCTTT
clone_size: NA; j_call: TRBJ2-1; d_call: NA; v_call: TRBV28; cdr3_aa: CASSFSGTHINYEQFF; cdr3_nt: TGTGCCAGCAGTTTTTCAGGCACCCATATCAATTATGAGCAGTTCTTC
clone_size: NA; j_call: TRBJ1-1; d_call: NA; v_call: TRBV7-2; cdr3_aa: CASSLAGGGTEAFF; cdr3_nt: TGTGCCAGCAGCTTAGCGGGCGGCGGGACTGAAGCTTTCTTT
clone_size: once; j_call: TRBJ1-5; d_call: NA; v_call: TRBV24-1; cdr3_aa: CATSDSGVRQPQHF; cdr3_nt: TGTGCCACCAGTGATTCAGGGGTTCGTCAGCCCCAGCATTTT